These T cell receptor beta chains were read from a single sample in a study of cytomegalovirus exposure and HLA in healthy donors. Assay used: immunoSEQ multiplex PCR; TCRdb lists only in-frame clones, some missing. Of 150,000 to 180,000 clones detected, approximately 81% appear once; the ten largest clones hold about 1.3%. The material sequenced was PBMCs. Source of these receptors: a man between 18 and 35 years old in good health and CMV-seronegative. The conserved cysteine and the conserved F or W are not part of the CDR3 here.

cdr3_aa	v_call	j_call
ASSRLAGPLLGYEQY	TRBV19	TRBJ2-7
ASSPGTSVGEQY	TRBV16	TRBJ2-7
ASLPGLGLTDTQY	TRBV6-1	TRBJ2-3
ASSDTSGSAYNEQL	TRBV6-1	TRBJ2-1
SSSLLEGWNTEAF	TRBV7-9	TRBJ1-1
ASGYTSGSIEQF	TRBV4-3	TRBJ2-1
ASSRPLMGRLKYGYT	TRBV4-1	TRBJ1-2
ASSISWRQPQH	TRBV19	TRBJ1-5
ASSTGNRGLTGELF	TRBV10-1	TRBJ2-2
ASSMTGEGEQY	TRBV6-1	TRBJ2-7
AIIIGTLSYEQY	TRBV10-3	TRBJ2-7
ASSSPQVYGYT	TRBV6-1	TRBJ1-2
ASSLVLDTQY	TRBV5-5	TRBJ2-3
ATSRDLGAGANVLT	TRBV15	TRBJ2-6
ASTSSTRLGSEQY	TRBV11-3	TRBJ2-7
ASSRQDLDTQY	TRBV27	TRBJ2-3
ASGGGTYEQY	TRBV2	TRBJ2-7
ASSSSGLEQY	TRBV6-6	TRBJ2-7
APLGLPISYEQY	TRBV10-3	TRBJ2-7
ASSIGDTVWEQY	TRBV19	TRBJ2-7
ASSFRITSETQY	TRBV6-4	TRBJ2-5
ASSFSARDYEQY	TRBV7-2	TRBJ2-7
ASSPSLASGQF	TRBV19	TRBJ2-1
ASSRSRSTNEKLF	TRBV7-2	TRBJ1-4
ALGIEGNGEQY	TRBV10-3	TRBJ2-7
ASSLEGQGAGDTQY	TRBV5-1	TRBJ2-3
SAVPLETQY	TRBV20-1	TRBJ2-5
ASSTRLQGSSEQY	TRBV11-2	TRBJ2-7
ASSFGIERNTIY	TRBV28	TRBJ1-3
ASSPPGLAGETQY	TRBV27	TRBJ2-5
ASSFGSGTGEQY	TRBV27	TRBJ2-7
ASSWGPSGSSYEQY	TRBV5-4	TRBJ2-7
ASSQGVGDIGLRPQH	TRBV7-8	TRBJ1-5
SVGQGVDTIY	TRBV29-1	TRBJ1-3
ASRSGGSGDTEAF	TRBV27	TRBJ1-1
ASSLIGGIYEQY	TRBV27	TRBJ2-7
AKRLAGVPHYEQY	TRBV10-1	TRBJ2-7
ASSEQDNSPLH	TRBV6-1	TRBJ1-6
ASSLGQVNTGELF	TRBV7-2	TRBJ2-2
SSSLPSSYEQY	TRBV7-9	TRBJ2-7
ASSYSAGKALH	TRBV6-5	TRBJ1-6
ASSPGAGLYDNEQF	TRBV28	TRBJ2-1
ASRSGLSGANVLT	TRBV6-5	TRBJ2-6
ASSYRGNAGELF	TRBV19	TRBJ2-2
ASSLQGLRRNEQF	TRBV4-1	TRBJ2-1
ASRLAGGIGNGQF	TRBV19	TRBJ2-1
ASSLEHPSYNEQF	TRBV7-6	TRBJ2-1
SGGGVGNEQF	TRBV29-1	TRBJ2-1
ATLVGTNTGELF	TRBV7-8	TRBJ2-2
ASSPGFISGANVLT	TRBV4-3	TRBJ2-6
ASSASGGEQY	TRBV9	TRBJ2-7
ASNPGRGGPNTGELF	TRBV4-1	TRBJ2-2
ASSFATSGRAEQY	TRBV12-1	TRBJ2-7
ASSPDSSSYEQY	TRBV5-1	TRBJ2-7